The rows below give T cell receptor beta chains drawn from one sample of a study of T-cell reconstitution after alpha-beta-depleted transplantation in children. TCRdb recomputed calls from the PCR reads with MiXCR, one row per CDR3 protein. The table has about a million distinct CDR3 sequences, roughly 29% seen once. The sequenced sample was PBMCs, mostly from graft donor cells, obtained 360 days after TCRalphabeta/CD19-depleted stem cell transplant. The receptors shown here come from a boy in the first two years of life who had a stem cell transplant for SCID, so the T cells may come from the graft donor. The CDR3 runs from the conserved cysteine through the conserved F or W. A D gene is named only where the DNA matches it firmly. Only part of the rows carry a size: once, few, many, or a class if the clone is expanded.

abundance: .
j_gene: TRBJ1-2
v_gene: TRBV12-3/TRBV12-4
d_gene: .
CDR3aa: CASSLEVNYGYTF
CDR3nt: TGTGCCAGCAGTTTAGAAGTTAACTATGGCTACACCTTC

abundance: .
j_gene: TRBJ2-5
v_gene: TRBV12-3/TRBV12-4
d_gene: TRBD2
CDR3aa: CASTLSRGRAETQYF
CDR3nt: TGTGCCAGCACCCTTAGCAGAGGGAGGGCAGAGACCCAGTACTTC

abundance: few
j_gene: TRBJ1-2
v_gene: TRBV21-1
d_gene: .
CDR3aa: CASSTSRGCYTF
CDR3nt: TGTGCCAGCAGCACCAGTAGAGGGTGCTACACCTTC

abundance: .
j_gene: TRBJ2-7
v_gene: TRBV2
d_gene: .
CDR3aa: CASRVEGTYEQYF
CDR3nt: TGTGCCAGCAGGGTTGAGGGGACCTACGAGCAGTACTTC

abundance: .
j_gene: TRBJ2-2
v_gene: TRBV6-1
d_gene: .
CDR3aa: CASSLGGGRATGELFF
CDR3nt: TGTGCCAGCAGCCTGGGCGGCGGGCGGGCCACCGGGGAGCTGTTTTTT

abundance: many
j_gene: TRBJ2-2
v_gene: TRBV12-3/TRBV12-4
d_gene: TRBD2
CDR3aa: CASSFRGVNTGELFF
CDR3nt: TGTGCCAGCAGTTTTCGGGGGGTTAACACCGGGGAGCTGTTTTTT

abundance: .
j_gene: TRBJ1-1
v_gene: TRBV7-2
d_gene: TRBD1
CDR3aa: CASSSPGTGLMNTEAFF
CDR3nt: TGTGCCAGCAGCTCCCCGGGGACAGGCCTTATGAACACTGAAGCTTTCTTT

abundance: once
j_gene: TRBJ1-4
v_gene: TRBV7-2
d_gene: .
CDR3aa: CASSPQGTTNEKLFF
CDR3nt: TGTGCCAGCAGCCCCCAGGGGACAACTAATGAAAAACTGTTTTTT

abundance: few
j_gene: TRBJ2-7
v_gene: TRBV7-9
d_gene: .
CDR3aa: CASRLNPGQSNEQYF
CDR3nt: TGTGCCAGCAGGTTAAACCCCGGACAGTCCAACGAGCAGTACTTC

abundance: .
j_gene: TRBJ2-3
v_gene: TRBV5-1
d_gene: TRBD1
CDR3aa: CASSLFTGGADTQYF
CDR3nt: TGCGCCAGCAGCTTATTCACAGGGGGCGCAGATACGCAGTATTTT

abundance: .
j_gene: TRBJ2-1
v_gene: TRBV5-6
d_gene: .
CDR3aa: CASSPDMSSYNEQFF
CDR3nt: TGTGCCAGCAGCCCAGACATGAGCTCCTACAATGAGCAGTTCTTC

abundance: few
j_gene: TRBJ1-5
v_gene: TRBV28
d_gene: .
CDR3aa: CASSFIRGGNQPQHF
CDR3nt: TGTGCCAGCAGTTTCATTAGGGGGGGCAATCAGCCCCAGCATTTT

abundance: few
j_gene: TRBJ2-7
v_gene: TRBV5-1
d_gene: .
CDR3aa: CATWDGVYGEQYF
CDR3nt: TGCGCCACGTGGGATGGGGTTTACGGCGAGCAGTACTTC

abundance: few
j_gene: TRBJ2-1
v_gene: TRBV20-1
d_gene: .
CDR3aa: CSAGSGTYYNEQFF
CDR3nt: TGCAGTGCGGGGAGTGGCACATACTACAATGAGCAGTTCTTC

abundance: .
j_gene: TRBJ2-3
v_gene: TRBV29-1
d_gene: .
CDR3aa: CSLTRGALDTQYF
CDR3nt: TGCAGCCTAACCAGAGGGGCGTTGGATACGCAGTATTTT

abundance: few
j_gene: TRBJ1-5
v_gene: TRBV28
d_gene: .
CDR3aa: CASSPGQPQHF
CDR3nt: TGTGCCAGCAGTCCGGGTCAGCCCCAGCATTTT

abundance: .
j_gene: TRBJ1-1
v_gene: TRBV5-1
d_gene: .
CDR3aa: CASSLAPGAGNTEAFF
CDR3nt: TGCGCCAGCAGCTTGGCGCCGGGGGCCGGGAACACTGAAGCTTTCTTT

abundance: few
j_gene: TRBJ2-5
v_gene: TRBV7-9
d_gene: TRBD1
CDR3aa: CASSTGTGVPQYF
CDR3nt: TGTGCCAGCAGCACCGGGACAGGGGTACCCCAGTACTTC

abundance: few
j_gene: TRBJ2-2
v_gene: TRBV2
d_gene: .
CDR3aa: CASSAPEGANFSGELFF
CDR3nt: TGTGCCAGCAGTGCCCCGGAGGGGGCGAATTTTTCCGGGGAGCTGTTTTTT

abundance: few
j_gene: TRBJ1-6
v_gene: TRBV6-5
d_gene: .
CDR3aa: CASSYPNAGPGTPLHF
CDR3nt: TGTGCCAGCAGTTACCCAAACGCAGGGCCAGGAACACCCCTCCACTTT

abundance: .
j_gene: TRBJ2-2
v_gene: TRBV5-6
d_gene: .
CDR3aa: CASSLASSRSNTGELFF
CDR3nt: TGTGCCAGCAGCTTGGCGTCTAGCCGTTCGAACACCGGGGAGCTGTTTTTT

abundance: .
j_gene: TRBJ2-3
v_gene: TRBV2
d_gene: .
CDR3aa: CASIVGGATDTQYF
CDR3nt: TGTGCCAGCATAGTAGGGGGGGCGACAGATACGCAGTATTTT